The 19 T cell receptor beta chains below were found in one sample sequenced in a study of beta chain features in type 1 diabetes. The entirety of the isolated RNA underwent reverse transcription, so expressed TCRB transcripts were sequenced. Only in-frame clones appear in the TCRdb table, and some are missing; sequencing was by immunoSEQ multiplex PCR. The repertoire holds about 900,000 clones, with around a sixth as singletons. The sequencing sample was made of naive CD4+ T cells from blood. The source is a woman in her late teens or twenties in good health.

The V call is TRBV5-6, the J call TRBJ2-4; tentative D call: TRBD2 (5 bases). CDR1 is SGHDT and CDR2 is YYEEEE in the germline V gene. CDR3 length equals 15 residues. V was cut by 4 bases and J by 1 base, with 12 bases left in between. The CDR3 DNA follows: TGTGCCAGCAGCATCCGGGTAGCGGCCAAAAACATTCAGTACTTC. Translated, it gives CASSIRVAAKNIQYF.

J is TRBJ2-7 and V is TRBV7-9, with 9 positions matching TRBD1. Trimming took 5 bases from V and 5 from J; bases not matched to a gene: 7. The CDR3 runs 14 residues. Germline V CDR1 and CDR2: SEHNR, FQNEAQ (reference sequence). The CDR3 DNA follows: TGTGCCAGCAGCACGGACAGGGGCGTGAACGAGCAGTACTTC. This gives the protein CASSTDRGVNEQYF.

This chain joins TRBV27 and TRBJ1-3; weak D call: TRBD1 (5 bases). The V gene's germline CDR1 is MNHEY and CDR2 SMNVEV (reference sequence). The CDR3 loop spans 14 amino acids. V lost 5 bases to trimming and J lost 2 bases, with 10 bases between them. For the CDR3, the DNA is TGTGCCAGCAGTACAGGTTCTGCTGGAAACACCATATATTTT. This codes for CASSTGSAGNTIYF.

This clone was seen only a few times. The sample has other DNA sequences that encode this CDR3 too. V and J are TRBV7-3 and TRBJ2-3, with D perhaps TRBD2 (6 bases). The CDR3 is 14 residues long. Trimming removed 2 bases at V and 3 bases at J, with 9 bases between. Germline V gene lookup returns CDR1 SGHTA and CDR2 FQGTGA. In DNA, the CDR3 is TGTGCCAGCAGCTTACAGGGAGGAACAGATACGCAGTATTTT. Translating gives CASSLQGGTDTQYF.

This chain uses TRBV5-4 with TRBJ2-7, with TRBD2 matching 11 bases. CDR1 SGHNT and CDR2 YYREEE come from the germline V gene (reference sequence). This CDR3 is built from 14 residues. V was pared by 4 bases and J by 6 bases, with 6 bases of the junction left unmatched. The CDR3 coding sequence is TGTGCCAGCAGCCTTAGCGGGAGGGTATCCGAGCAGTACTTC. Its translation is CASSLSGRVSEQYF. Complete variable domain (other parts from reference TRBV5-4 and TRBJ2-7): ETGVTQSPTHLIKTRGQQVTLRCSSQSGHNTVSWYQQALGQGPQFIFQYYREEENGRGNFPPRFSGLQFPNYSSELNVNALELDDSALYLCASSLSGRVSEQYFGPGTRLTVT.

This clone came up a few times. The chain employs TRBV28 and TRBJ1-5; 8 bases line up with TRBD1. The CDR3 contains 15 residues. Germline V lookup: CDR1 MDHEN, CDR2 SYDVKM. V lost 6 bases and J lost 7; bases outside the gene matches: 11. This chain's CDR3 is CASSPPWPGGQPQHF. In nucleotides, the CDR3 is TGTGCCAGCAGCCCCCCTTGGCCAGGGGGCCAGCCCCAGCATTTT.

The sample holds a few counts of this clone. The chain couples TRBV4-1 to TRBJ1-2, with 7 bases that match TRBD1. Germline-derived CDR1 and CDR2 are MGHRA and YSYEKL. This CDR3 is 15 amino acids long. Trimming took 4 bases from V and 0 from J; bases not matched to a gene: 5. CDR3 nucleotides: TGCGCCAGCAGCCGAGGGACAGACCCTAACTATGGCTACACCTTC. It translates to CASSRGTDPNYGYTF.

This clone was detected a few times. The gene calls are TRBV5-1 and TRBJ1-1; D is uncertain. There are 14 residues in the CDR3. Per the germline V gene, CDR1 is SGHRS and CDR2 is YFSETQ. V lost 6 bases to trimming and J lost 1 base, with 13 bases between them. The CDR3 spells CASIPAEGNTEAFF. The CDR3 DNA sequence: TGCGCCAGCATTCCGGCAGAGGGGAACACTGAAGCTTTCTTT.

This clone was seen a handful of times. The chain is built from TRBV7-6 and TRBJ2-1; D not resolved. Trimming cost V 5 bases and J 0 bases, with 11 bases left between them. Germline V gene data show CDR1 as SGHVS and CDR2 as FNYEAQ. The CDR3 has 15 amino acids. The CDR3 sequence is CASSLQQSSYNEQFF. CDR3 sequence (DNA): TGTGCCAGCAGCCTCCAACAGAGCTCCTACAATGAGCAGTTCTTC.

The chain joins TRBV5-1 to TRBJ2-7; 9 nucleotides match TRBD2. The V gene end was trimmed by 4 bases and the J gene end by 0 bases; junction bases not matched to a gene: 14. The germline gives CDR1 SGHRS, CDR2 YFSETQ. This CDR3 has 18 residues. Written as DNA, the CDR3 is TGCGCCAGCAGCCCAAGCACTGCTAGCGGGACTAACTCCTACGAGCAGTACTTC. This translates into CASSPSTASGTNSYEQYF.

In its sample, this clone was seen a few times. V usage is TRBV7-2 and J usage is TRBJ2-3; D remains unclear. The V end was cut by 5 bases, the J end by 6 bases, with 15 bases between. Germline V gives CDR1 SGHTA, CDR2 FQGNSA. The CDR3 is made up of 14 amino acids. CDR3 sequence: CASSLRNQEDTQYF. CDR3 DNA: TGTGCCAGCAGCCTTCGAAACCAGGAGGATACGCAGTATTTT.

The chain carries TRBV20-1 and TRBJ2-1; no reliable D call. This CDR3 comprises 9 residues. Looked up from germline, CDR1 is DFQATT and CDR2 is SNEGSKA (reference sequence). This chain's CDR3 is CSWGNEQFF. In DNA, the CDR3 is TGCAGCTGGGGCAATGAGCAGTTCTTC.

This chain links TRBV9 with TRBJ2-5; D gene unclear. This CDR3 has 16 residues. Deletions cut 4 bases from V and 2 bases from J, with 18 bases between. The germline V gene has CDR1 SGDLS and CDR2 YYNGEE. This chain's CDR3 is CASSTTAGTAQETQYF. DNA for the CDR3: TGTGCCAGCAGCACAACCGCCGGCACAGCTCAAGAGACCCAGTACTTC.

The gene calls are TRBV4-2 and TRBJ1-2, with D maybe TRBD1 (6 bases). V was pared by 8 bases and J by 5 bases, with 21 bases between. The length of the CDR3 is 15 residues. Germline V lookup: CDR1 LGHNA, CDR2 YNFKEQ. As DNA, the CDR3 is TGTGCCAGCGAGGGCGGTTCACAGGGAGATTATGGCTACACCTTC. It yields the protein CASEGGSQGDYGYTF.

The chain is built from TRBV5-4 and TRBJ2-5, with 7 bases that match TRBD1. The CDR3 loop spans 15 amino acids. Per the germline V gene, CDR1 is SGHNT and CDR2 is YYREEE (reference sequence). J lost 2 bases, V lost 3 bases, and 7 bases had no gene match. The CDR3 DNA is TGTGCCAGCAGCTCACGCGACAGGGCTCAAGAGACCCAGTACTTC. Encoded protein: CASSSRDRAQETQYF.

The sample holds a few counts of this clone. For the CDR3, the DNA is TGTGCCACCAGCAGAGATAGTGGGGGTAGTGGAAACACCATATATTTT. Its translation: CATSRDSGGSGNTIYF. The gene calls are TRBV15 and TRBJ1-3, with D tentatively TRBD1 (5 bases). Trimming stripped 0 bases from V and 3 bases from J, with 12 bases between. Germline CDR1 is LNHNV and CDR2 is YYDKDF (reference sequence). CDR3 size: 16 residues.

This clone was seen more than once but under ten times. The chain carries TRBV27 and TRBJ2-6; D assignment may be TRBD1 or TRBD2 (5 bases each). V lost 5 bases and J 2 bases, leaving 25 bases between the germline ends. This CDR3 contains 20 residues. The V gene's germline CDR1 is MNHEY and CDR2 SMNVEV (reference sequence). The DNA of the CDR3 is TGTGCCAGCAGTCAGACTGCCTTTCGGGGCCAGTCGACTGGGGCCAACGTCCTGACTTTC. This codes for CASSQTAFRGQSTGANVLTF.

Only a few counts were recorded for this clone. The chain carries TRBV2 and TRBJ2-2, with 10 bases aligning to TRBD2. The germline V gene has CDR1 SNHLY and CDR2 FYNNEI. J lost 1 base, V lost 4 bases, and 0 bases had no gene match. CDR3 length equals 15 residues. The CDR3 loop reads CASSASGRNTGELFF. As DNA, the CDR3 is TGTGCCAGCAGTGCTAGCGGGAGGAACACCGGGGAGCTGTTTTTT.

The V call is TRBV11-1, the J call TRBJ2-5, with 7 positions matching TRBD1. The CDR3 runs to 12 residues. J lost 8 bases, V lost 5 bases, and 5 bases had no gene match. The V gene's germline CDR1 is SGHAT and CDR2 FQDESV (reference sequence). This CDR3 reads CASSRRQGTQYF. CDR3 coding DNA: TGTGCCAGCAGCCGAAGACAGGGAACCCAGTACTTC.